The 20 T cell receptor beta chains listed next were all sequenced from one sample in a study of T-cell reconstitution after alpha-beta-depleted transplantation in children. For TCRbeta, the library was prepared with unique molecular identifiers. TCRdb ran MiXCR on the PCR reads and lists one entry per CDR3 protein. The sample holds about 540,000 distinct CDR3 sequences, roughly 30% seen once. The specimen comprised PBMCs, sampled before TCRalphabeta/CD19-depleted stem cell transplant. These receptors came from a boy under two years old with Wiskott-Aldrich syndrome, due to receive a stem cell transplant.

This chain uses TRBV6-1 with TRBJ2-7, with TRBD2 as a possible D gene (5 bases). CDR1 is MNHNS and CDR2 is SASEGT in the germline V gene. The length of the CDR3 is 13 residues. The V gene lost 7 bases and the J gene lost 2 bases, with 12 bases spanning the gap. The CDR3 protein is CASTMVGAYEQYF. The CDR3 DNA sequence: TGTGCCAGCACGATGGTCGGGGCCTACGAGCAGTACTTC.

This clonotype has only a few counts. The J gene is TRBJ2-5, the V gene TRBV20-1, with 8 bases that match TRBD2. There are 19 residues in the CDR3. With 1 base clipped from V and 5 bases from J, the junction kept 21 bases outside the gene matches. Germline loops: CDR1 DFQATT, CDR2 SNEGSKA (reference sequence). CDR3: CSARGGPLAGARVSETQYF. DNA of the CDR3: TGCAGTGCTAGAGGCGGTCCTCTAGCGGGTGCCAGAGTTTCGGAGACCCAGTACTTC.

This CDR3 is CASSPSLPGLPHEQYF. The DNA of the CDR3 is TGTGCCAGCAGTCCTTCCCTGCCCGGATTGCCTCACGAGCAGTACTTC. V is TRBV12-3 or TRBV12-4 and J is TRBJ2-7; D unresolved. Trimming removed 5 bases at V and 5 bases at J, with 22 bases between. This CDR3 region has 16 residues.

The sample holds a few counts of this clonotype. The chain's CDR3 is CASSLDTSSGREQYF. DNA of the CDR3: TGTGCCAGCAGCTTAGATACTAGCTCGGGGCGAGAGCAGTACTTC. V usage is TRBV11-3 and J usage is TRBJ2-7, with a possible D match to TRBD2 (6 bases). The CDR3 length is 15 residues. Germline loops: CDR1 SGHNT, CDR2 YENEEA. V lost 0 bases to trimming and J lost 7 bases, with 16 bases between them.

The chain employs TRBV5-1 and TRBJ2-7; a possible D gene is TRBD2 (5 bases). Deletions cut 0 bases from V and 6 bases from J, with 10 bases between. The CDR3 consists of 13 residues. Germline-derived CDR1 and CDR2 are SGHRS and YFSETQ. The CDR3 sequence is CASSLGEAVEQYF. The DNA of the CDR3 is TGCGCCAGCAGCTTGGGGGAAGCGGTCGAGCAGTACTTC.

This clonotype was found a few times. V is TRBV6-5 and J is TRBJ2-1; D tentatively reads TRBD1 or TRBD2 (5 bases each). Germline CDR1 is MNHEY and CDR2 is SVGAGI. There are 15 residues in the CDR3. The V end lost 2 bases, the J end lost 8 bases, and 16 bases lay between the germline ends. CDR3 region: CASSYGPEGRYEQFF. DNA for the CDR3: TGTGCCAGCAGTTACGGTCCTGAGGGGCGATATGAGCAGTTCTTC.

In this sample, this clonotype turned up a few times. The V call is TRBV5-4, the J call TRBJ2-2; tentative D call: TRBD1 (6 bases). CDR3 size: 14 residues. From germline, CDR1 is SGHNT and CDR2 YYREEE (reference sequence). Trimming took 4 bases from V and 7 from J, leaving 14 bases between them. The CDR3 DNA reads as TGTGCCAGCAGCCCAGATACAGGGTTCGGGGAGCTGTTTTTT. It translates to CASSPDTGFGELFF.

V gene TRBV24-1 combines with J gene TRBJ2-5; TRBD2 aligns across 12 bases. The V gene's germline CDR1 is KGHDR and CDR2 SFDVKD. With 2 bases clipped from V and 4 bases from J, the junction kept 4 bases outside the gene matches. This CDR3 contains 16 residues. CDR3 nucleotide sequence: TGTGCCACCAGTGATTCTCTAGCGGGAGGGGTAGAGACCCAGTACTTC. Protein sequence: CATSDSLAGGVETQYF.

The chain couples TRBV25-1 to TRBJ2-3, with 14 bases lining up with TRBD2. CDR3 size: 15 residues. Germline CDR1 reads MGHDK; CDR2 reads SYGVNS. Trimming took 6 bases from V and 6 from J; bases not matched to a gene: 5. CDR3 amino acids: CASSGTSGRGDTQYF. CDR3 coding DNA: TGTGCCAGCAGCGGGACTAGCGGGAGAGGGGATACGCAGTATTTT.

The CDR3 sequence is CASSQADRGFYEQYF. The CDR3 DNA follows: TGTGCCAGCAGCCAAGCCGACAGGGGTTTCTACGAGCAGTACTTC. The chain carries TRBV3-1 and TRBJ2-7; 8 bases map to TRBD1. The germline gives CDR1 LGHDT, CDR2 YNNKEL (reference sequence). V shed 1 base, J shed 3 bases, and the junction held 5 bases outside the gene matches. CDR3 size: 15 residues.

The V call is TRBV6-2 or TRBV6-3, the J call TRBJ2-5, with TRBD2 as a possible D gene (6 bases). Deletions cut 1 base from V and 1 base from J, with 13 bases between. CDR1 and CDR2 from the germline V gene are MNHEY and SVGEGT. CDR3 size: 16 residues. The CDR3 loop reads CASSYWGGGIQETQYF. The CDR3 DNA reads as TGTGCCAGCAGTTACTGGGGTGGGGGGATCCAAGAGACCCAGTACTTC.

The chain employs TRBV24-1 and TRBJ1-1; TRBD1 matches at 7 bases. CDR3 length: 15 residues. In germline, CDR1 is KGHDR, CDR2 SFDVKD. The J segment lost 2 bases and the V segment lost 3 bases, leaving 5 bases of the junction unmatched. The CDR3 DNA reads TGTGCCACCAGTGATCCCCGGGACAGCAACACTGAAGCTTTCTTT. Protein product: CATSDPRDSNTEAFF.

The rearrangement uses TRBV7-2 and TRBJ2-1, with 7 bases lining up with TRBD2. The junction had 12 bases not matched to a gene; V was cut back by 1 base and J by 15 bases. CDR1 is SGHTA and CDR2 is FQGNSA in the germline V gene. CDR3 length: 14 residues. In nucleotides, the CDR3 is TGTGCCAGCAGCTTAGATGCGACTAGCTATTCCTTGTTCTTC. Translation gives CASSLDATSYSLFF. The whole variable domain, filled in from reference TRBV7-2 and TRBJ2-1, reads GAGVSQSPSNKVTEKGKDVELRCDPISGHTALYWYRQSLGQGLEFLIYFQGNSAPDKSGLPSDRFSAERTGGSVSTLTIQRTQQEDSAVYLCASSLDATSYSLFFGPGTRLTVL.

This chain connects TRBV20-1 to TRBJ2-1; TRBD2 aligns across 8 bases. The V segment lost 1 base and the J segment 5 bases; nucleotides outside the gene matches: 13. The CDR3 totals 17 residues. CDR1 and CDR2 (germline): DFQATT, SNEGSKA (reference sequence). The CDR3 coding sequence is TGCAGTGCTAGAGTTGGAGCGGGAGCGGTATTCAACAATGAGCAGTTCTTC. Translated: CSARVGAGAVFNNEQFF.

CDR3 residues: CASSLARRQGQNEQYF. DNA for the CDR3: TGTGCCAGCAGCTTAGCGCGGAGACAGGGCCAAAACGAGCAGTACTTC. This rearrangement joins TRBV7-8 to TRBJ2-7, with 7 bases aligning to TRBD1. V was clipped by 0 bases and J by 5 bases; unmatched bases: 10. CDR3 length: 16 residues. Germline V gives CDR1 SGHVS, CDR2 FQNEAQ.

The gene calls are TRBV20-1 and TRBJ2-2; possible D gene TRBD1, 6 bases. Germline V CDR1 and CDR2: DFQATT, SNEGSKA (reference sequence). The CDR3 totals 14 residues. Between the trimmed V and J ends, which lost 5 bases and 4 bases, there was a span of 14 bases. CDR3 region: CSADTGTGTGELFF. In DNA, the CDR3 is TGCAGTGCTGATACAGGGACGGGCACCGGGGAGCTGTTTTTT.

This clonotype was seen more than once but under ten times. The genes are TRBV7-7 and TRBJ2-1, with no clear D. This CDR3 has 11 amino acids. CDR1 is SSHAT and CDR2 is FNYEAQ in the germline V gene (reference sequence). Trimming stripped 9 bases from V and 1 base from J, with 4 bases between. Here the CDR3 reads CASWSYNEQFF. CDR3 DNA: TGTGCCAGTTGGTCCTACAATGAGCAGTTCTTC.

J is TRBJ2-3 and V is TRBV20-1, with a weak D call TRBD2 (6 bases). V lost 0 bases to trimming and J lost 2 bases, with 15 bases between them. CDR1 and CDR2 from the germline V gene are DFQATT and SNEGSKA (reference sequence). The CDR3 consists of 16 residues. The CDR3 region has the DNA TGCAGTGCTAGAGATCGGGCTAGCGAGTACACAGATACGCAGTATTTT. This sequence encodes CSARDRASEYTDTQYF.

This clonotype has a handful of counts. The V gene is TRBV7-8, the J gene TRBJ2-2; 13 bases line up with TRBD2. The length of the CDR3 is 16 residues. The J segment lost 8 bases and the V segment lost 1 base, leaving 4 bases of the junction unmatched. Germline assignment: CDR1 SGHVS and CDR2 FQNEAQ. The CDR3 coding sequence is TGTGCCAGCAGCTTAGATGGACTAGCGGGAGCGGGGGAGCTGTTTTTT. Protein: CASSLDGLAGAGELFF.

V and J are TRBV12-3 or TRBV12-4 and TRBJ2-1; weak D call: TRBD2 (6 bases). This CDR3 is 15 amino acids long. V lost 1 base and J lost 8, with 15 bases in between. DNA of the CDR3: TGTGCCAGCAGTTTAGGGGCGGGAAGTATGGATGAGCAGTTCTTC. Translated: CASSLGAGSMDEQFF.